The clone carrying this T cell receptor beta chain was detected many times. The CDR3 has 14 residues. V was shortened by 0 bases and J by 5 bases, with 8 bases between the two germline ends. TCR beta CDR3 sequences were amplified from RNA transcripts. With the HTBI primer set, the TCR CDR3 went through a first round of RT-PCR. TCRdb used MiXCR to reprocess the multiplex PCR reads, holding one entry per CDR3 protein. Among hundreds of thousands of distinct CDR3 sequences listed, less than 20% were seen once. The data were obtained in a study of T cells in Graves' hyperthyroidism and ophthalmopathy. About the study: Prior to any treatment, at the point of initial diagnosis, peripheral blood was collected.

This TCR was sampled from a young woman with Graves' hyperthyroidism. This rearrangement joins TRBV12-3 or TRBV12-4 to TRBJ1-5; D possibly corresponds to TRBD1 (5 bases). The sample was blood. CDR3 nucleotides: TGTGCCAGCAGTTTAGCTGGGGGAGATCAGCCCCAGCATTTT. This codes for CASSLAGGDQPQHF.